The source of this T cell receptor (beta chain) is a study of CD8 T cells in ankylosing spondylitis. This clonotype was found a few times. Antigen specificity is unknown. Study-wide results and caveats: Disease-linked clones displayed a CD8+ phenotype and appeared relatively rarely in peripheral blood. In the blood and synovial fluid of reactive arthritis, some motif variants had been previously reported. There was reportedly significant enrichment of clones that were disease-linked in matched ankylosing spondylitis synovial fluid. What appeared characteristic of ankylosing spondylitis blood was a TCR beta motif of eight highly homologous variants.

Construction of TCR beta libraries was performed using quantitative 5'-RACE with molecular barcodes. TCRdb used MiXCR to reprocess the 5' RACE reads, holding one entry per CDR3 protein. Among roughly 700,000 distinct CDR3 sequences listed, around 20% were seen once. With 4 bases clipped from V and 2 bases from J, the junction kept 5 bases outside the gene matches. The CDR3 length is 15 residues. Germline lookup yields CDR1 SGHDT and CDR2 YYEEEE. This chain connects TRBV5-6 to TRBJ2-1; 8 nucleotides agree with TRBD1. The sequence derives from a male donor with ankylosing spondylitis. The material sequenced was blood, either unsorted or a sorted T cell fraction (not recorded which). This CDR3 is CASSADRAPYNEQFF. The CDR3 DNA reads as TGTGCCAGCAGCGCGGACAGGGCCCCCTACAATGAGCAGTTCTTC. The full variable domain, in which reference TRBV5-6 and TRBJ2-1 provide the parts outside the CDR3, is DAGVTQSPTHLIKTRGQQVTLRCSPKSGHDTVSWYQQALGQGPQFIFQYYEEEERQRGNFPDRFSGHQFPNYSSELNVNALLLGDSALYLCASSADRAPYNEQFFGPGTRLTVL.